This T cell receptor beta chain was captured by sequencing in a study of control samples from healthy donors and cancer patients. CDR1 is SGHDT, CDR2 YYEEEE, per germline. This CDR3 region has 15 residues. Trimming stripped 3 bases from V and 2 bases from J, with 14 bases between. Assay used: immunoSEQ multiplex PCR; TCRdb lists only in-frame clones, some missing. Here the sample spans approximately 100,000 clones, more than 90% being singletons. The chain links TRBV5-6 to TRBJ1-1; D is ambiguous. What was sequenced was blood. The sequence was obtained from a human donor in good health. The donor label of this sample is uncertain. The CDR3 spells CASSSRAELNTEAFF. CDR3 in DNA: TGTGCCAGCAGCTCCCGGGCCGAACTAAACACTGAAGCTTTCTTT.